Reported below is one T cell receptor (beta chain). Produced via immunoSEQ multiplex PCR; TCRdb's table is partial and in-frame only. The table includes under 300,000 clones, roughly 83% detected once. The data stem from a study of blood T cell repertoires in COVID-19. Study as a whole: Specimens from acute and convalescent COVID-19 originated in the United States, Italy and Spain.

The TCR originated in a human donor with COVID-19, enrolled during active disease. The donor label of this sample is uncertain. The sample comprised peripheral blood.

CDR3 nucleotides: TGTGCCAGCAGTTACAGGCTAGCGGGAAGCGCAGATACGCAGTATTTT. It codes for CASSYRLAGSADTQYF. The chain links TRBV6-2 or TRBV6-3 to TRBJ2-3, with 9 bases fitting TRBD2. CDR1 and CDR2 (germline): MNHEY, SVGEGT. With 2 bases clipped from V and 4 bases from J, the junction kept 7 bases outside the gene matches. CDR3 length: 16 residues.